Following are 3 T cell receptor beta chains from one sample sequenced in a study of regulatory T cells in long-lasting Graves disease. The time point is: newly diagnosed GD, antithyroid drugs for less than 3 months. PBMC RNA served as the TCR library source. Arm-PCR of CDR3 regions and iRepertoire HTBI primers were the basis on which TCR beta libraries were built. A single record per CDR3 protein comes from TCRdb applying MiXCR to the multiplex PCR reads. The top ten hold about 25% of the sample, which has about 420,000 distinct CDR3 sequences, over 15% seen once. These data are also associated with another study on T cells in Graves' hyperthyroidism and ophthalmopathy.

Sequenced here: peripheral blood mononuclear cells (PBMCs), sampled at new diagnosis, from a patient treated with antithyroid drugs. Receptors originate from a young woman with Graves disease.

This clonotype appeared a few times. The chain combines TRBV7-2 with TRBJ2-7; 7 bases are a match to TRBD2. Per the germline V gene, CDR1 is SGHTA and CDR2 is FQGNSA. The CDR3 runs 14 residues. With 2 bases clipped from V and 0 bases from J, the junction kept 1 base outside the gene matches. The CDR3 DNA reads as TGTGCCAGCAGCTTAAGGGACTACTCCTACGAGCAGTACTTC. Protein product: CASSLRDYSYEQYF.

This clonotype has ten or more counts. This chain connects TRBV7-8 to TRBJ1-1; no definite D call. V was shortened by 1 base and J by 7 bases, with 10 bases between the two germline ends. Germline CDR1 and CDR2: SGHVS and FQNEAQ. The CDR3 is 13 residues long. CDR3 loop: CASSLGVEGEAFF. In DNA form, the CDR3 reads TGTGCCAGCAGCTTAGGTGTTGAGGGTGAAGCTTTCTTT.

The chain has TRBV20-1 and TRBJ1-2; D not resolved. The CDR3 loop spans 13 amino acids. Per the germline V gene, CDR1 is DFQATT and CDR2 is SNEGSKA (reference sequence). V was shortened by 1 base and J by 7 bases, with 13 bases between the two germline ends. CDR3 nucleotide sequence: TGCAGTGCTAGAGTTCCGGAATTTGGTGGCTACACCTTC. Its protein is CSARVPEFGGYTF.